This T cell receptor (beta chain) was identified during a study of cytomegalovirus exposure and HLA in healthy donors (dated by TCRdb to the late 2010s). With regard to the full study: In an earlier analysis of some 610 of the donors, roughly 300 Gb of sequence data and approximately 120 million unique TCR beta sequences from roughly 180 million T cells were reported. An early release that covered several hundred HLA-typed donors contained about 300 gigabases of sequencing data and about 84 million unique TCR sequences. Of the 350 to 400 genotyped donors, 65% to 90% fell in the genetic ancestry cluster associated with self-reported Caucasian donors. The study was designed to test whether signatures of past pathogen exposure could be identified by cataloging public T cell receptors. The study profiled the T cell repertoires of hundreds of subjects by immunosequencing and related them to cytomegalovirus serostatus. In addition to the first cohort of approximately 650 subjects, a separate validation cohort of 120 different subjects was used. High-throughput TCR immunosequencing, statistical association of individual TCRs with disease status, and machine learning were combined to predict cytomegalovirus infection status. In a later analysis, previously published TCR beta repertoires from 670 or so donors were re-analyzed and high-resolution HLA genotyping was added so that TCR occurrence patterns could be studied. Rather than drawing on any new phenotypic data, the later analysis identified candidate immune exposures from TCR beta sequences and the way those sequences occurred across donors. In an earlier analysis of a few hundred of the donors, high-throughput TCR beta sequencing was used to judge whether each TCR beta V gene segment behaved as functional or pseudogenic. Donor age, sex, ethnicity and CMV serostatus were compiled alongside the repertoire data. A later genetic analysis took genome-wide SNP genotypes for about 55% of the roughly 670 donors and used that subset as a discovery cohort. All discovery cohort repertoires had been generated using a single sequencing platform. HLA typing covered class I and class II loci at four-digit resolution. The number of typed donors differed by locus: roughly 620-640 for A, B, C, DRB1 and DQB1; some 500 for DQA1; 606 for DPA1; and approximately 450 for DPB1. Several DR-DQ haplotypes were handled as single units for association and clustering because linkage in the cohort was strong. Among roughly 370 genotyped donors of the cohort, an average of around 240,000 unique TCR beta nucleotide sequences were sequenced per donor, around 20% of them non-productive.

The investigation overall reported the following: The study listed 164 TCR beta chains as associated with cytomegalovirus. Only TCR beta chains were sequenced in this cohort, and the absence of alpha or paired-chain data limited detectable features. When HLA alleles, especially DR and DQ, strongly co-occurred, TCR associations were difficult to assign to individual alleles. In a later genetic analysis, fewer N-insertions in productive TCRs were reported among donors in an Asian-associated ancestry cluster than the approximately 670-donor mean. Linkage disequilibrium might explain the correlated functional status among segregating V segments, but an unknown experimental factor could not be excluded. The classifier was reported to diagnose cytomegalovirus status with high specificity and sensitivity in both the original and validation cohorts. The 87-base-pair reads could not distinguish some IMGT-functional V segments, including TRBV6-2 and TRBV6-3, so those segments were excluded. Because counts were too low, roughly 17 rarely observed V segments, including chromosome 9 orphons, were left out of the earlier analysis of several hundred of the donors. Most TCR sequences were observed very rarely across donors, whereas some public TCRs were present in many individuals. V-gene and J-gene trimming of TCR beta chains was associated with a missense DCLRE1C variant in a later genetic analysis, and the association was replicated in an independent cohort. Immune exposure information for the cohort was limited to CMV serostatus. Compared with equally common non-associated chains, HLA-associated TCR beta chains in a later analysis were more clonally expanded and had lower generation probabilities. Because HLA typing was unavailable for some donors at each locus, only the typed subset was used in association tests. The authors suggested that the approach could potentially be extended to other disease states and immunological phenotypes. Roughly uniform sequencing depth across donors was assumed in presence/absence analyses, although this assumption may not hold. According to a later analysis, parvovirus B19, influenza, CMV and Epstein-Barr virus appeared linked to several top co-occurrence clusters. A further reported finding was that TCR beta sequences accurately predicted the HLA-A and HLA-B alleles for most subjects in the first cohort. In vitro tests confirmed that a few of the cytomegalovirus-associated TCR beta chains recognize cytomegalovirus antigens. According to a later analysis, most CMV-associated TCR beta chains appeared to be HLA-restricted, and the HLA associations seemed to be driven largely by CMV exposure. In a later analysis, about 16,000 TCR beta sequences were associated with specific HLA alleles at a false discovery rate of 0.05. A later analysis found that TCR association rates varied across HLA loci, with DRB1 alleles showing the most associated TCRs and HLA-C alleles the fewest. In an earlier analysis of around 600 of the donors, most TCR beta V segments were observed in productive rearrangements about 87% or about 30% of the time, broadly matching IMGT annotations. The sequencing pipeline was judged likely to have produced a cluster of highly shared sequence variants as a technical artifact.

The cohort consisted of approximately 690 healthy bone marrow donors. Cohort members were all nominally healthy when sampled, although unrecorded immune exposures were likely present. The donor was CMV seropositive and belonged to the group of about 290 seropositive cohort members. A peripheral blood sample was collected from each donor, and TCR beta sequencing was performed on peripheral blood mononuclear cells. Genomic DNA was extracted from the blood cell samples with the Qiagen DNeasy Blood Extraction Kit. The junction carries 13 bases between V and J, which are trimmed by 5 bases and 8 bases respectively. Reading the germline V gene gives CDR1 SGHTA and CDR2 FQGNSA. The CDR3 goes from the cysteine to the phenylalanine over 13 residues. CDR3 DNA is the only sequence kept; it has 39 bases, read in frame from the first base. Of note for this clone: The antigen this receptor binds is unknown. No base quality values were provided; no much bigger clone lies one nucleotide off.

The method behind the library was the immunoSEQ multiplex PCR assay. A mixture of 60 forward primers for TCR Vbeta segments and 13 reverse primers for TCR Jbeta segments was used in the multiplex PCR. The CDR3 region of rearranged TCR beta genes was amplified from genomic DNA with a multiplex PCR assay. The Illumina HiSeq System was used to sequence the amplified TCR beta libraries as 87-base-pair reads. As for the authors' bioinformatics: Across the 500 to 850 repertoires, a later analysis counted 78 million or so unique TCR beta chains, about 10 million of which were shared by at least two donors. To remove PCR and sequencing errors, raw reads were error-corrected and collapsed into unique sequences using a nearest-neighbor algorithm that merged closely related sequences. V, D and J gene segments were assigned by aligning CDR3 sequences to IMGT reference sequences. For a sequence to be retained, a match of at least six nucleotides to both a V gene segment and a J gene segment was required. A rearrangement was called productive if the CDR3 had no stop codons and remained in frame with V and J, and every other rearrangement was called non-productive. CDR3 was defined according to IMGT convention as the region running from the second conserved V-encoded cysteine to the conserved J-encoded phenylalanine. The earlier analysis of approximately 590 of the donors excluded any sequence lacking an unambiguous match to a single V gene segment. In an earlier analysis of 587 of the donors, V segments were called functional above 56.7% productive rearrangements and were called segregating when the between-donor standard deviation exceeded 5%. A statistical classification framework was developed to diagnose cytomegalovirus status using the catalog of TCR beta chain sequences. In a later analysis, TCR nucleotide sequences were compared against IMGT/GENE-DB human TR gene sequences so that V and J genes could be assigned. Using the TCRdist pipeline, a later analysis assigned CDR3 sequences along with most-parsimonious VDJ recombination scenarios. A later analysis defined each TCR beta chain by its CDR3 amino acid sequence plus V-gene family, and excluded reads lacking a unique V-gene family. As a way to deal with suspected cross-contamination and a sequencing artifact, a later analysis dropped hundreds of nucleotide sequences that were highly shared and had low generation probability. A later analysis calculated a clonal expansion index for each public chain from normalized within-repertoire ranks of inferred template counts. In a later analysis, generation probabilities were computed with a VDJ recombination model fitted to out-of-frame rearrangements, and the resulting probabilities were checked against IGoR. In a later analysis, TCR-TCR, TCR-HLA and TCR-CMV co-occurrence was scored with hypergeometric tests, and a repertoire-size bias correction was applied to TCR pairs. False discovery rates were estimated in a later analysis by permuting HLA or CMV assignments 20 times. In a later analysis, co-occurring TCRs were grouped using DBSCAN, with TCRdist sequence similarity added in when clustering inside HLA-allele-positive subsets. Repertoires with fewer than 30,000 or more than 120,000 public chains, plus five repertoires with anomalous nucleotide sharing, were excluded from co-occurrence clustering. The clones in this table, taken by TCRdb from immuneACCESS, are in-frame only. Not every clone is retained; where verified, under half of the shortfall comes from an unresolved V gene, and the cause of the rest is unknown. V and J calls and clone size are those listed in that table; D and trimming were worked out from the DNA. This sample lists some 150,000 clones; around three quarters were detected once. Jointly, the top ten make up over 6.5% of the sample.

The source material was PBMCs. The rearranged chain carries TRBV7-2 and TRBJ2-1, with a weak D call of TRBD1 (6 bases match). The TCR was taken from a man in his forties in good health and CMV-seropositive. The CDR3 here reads CASSPQTGYEQFF. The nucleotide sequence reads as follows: TGTGCCAGCAGCCCACAAACAGGGTATGAGCAGTTCTTC.